Listed below are T cell receptor beta chains from one sample, sequenced in a study of cytomegalovirus exposure and HLA in healthy donors. The protocol was immunoSEQ multiplex PCR, while the TCRdb copy is restricted to in-frame clones and leaves out a portion. This repertoire includes about 210,000 clones. The sequencing sample was made of PBMCs. These receptors were collected from a woman in her twenties or thirties in good health and CMV-seropositive. The CDR3 runs from the conserved cysteine through the conserved F or W. Each record gives: V gene, D gene, J gene, CDR3 protein, CDR3 DNA. D genes are given only for firm matches.

TRBV6-6	TRBD2	TRBJ2-3	CASRLAGDNTQYF	TGTGCCAGCCGACTAGCGGGGGATAATACGCAGTATTTT
TRBV7-2	TRBD1	TRBJ2-4	CASSLRTGLTKNIQYF	TGTGCCAGCAGCTTAAGGACAGGGCTGACCAAAAACATTCAGTACTTC
TRBV19	NA	TRBJ1-1	CASSNQGGTEAFF	TGTGCCAGTAGTAACCAGGGTGGCACTGAAGCTTTCTTT
TRBV19	TRBD1	TRBJ2-3	CASSIETGGNQPQYF	TGTGCCAGTAGTATAGAAACAGGGGGCAATCAGCCCCAGTATTTT
TRBV2	NA	TRBJ1-5	CASNRDSNQPQHF	TGTGCCAGCAACAGGGACAGCAATCAGCCCCAGCATTTT
TRBV9	NA	TRBJ1-2	CASSTTGGAGYGYTF	TGTGCCAGCAGCACGACCGGAGGGGCCGGTTATGGCTACACCTTC
TRBV28	NA	TRBJ2-7	CASSFTPTSYEQYF	TGTGCCAGCAGTTTTACCCCCACGAGCTACGAGCAGTACTTC
TRBV4-2	NA	TRBJ1-6	CASRTETGVLHSPLHF	TGTGCCAGCAGGACCGAGACAGGCGTTCTACATTCACCCCTCCACTTT
TRBV7-2	TRBD1	TRBJ2-6	CASSLAGGAGANVLTF	TGTGCCAGCAGCTTAGCAGGGGGCGCTGGGGCCAACGTCCTGACTTTC
TRBV5-1	TRBD1	TRBJ1-4	CASSWDSARGEKLFF	TGCGCCAGCAGCTGGGACAGCGCGCGGGGAGAAAAACTGTTTTTT
TRBV27	TRBD1	TRBJ1-1	CASSAPGGTEAFF	TGTGCCAGCAGCGCCCCAGGGGGCACTGAAGCTTTCTTT
TRBV19	TRBD1	TRBJ2-2	CASTRSPPGQGATGELFF	TGTGCCAGTACCAGATCCCCTCCGGGACAGGGAGCGACCGGGGAGCTGTTTTTT
TRBV19	NA	TRBJ1-2	CASTSGPNYGYTF	TGTGCCAGTACCAGCGGTCCTAACTATGGCTACACCTTC
TRBV19	NA	TRBJ1-5	CASTRETDSNQPQHF	TGTGCCAGTACTCGAGAGACAGATAGCAATCAGCCCCAGCATTTT
TRBV7-2	NA	TRBJ1-2	CASSFRGFGYGYTF	TGTGCCAGCAGCTTTAGAGGTTTTGGCTATGGCTACACCTTC
TRBV5-8	TRBD1	TRBJ2-5	CASSTGQGRKETQYF	TGTGCCAGCAGCACAGGACAGGGTAGAAAAGAGACCCAGTACTTC
TRBV11-2	TRBD1	TRBJ2-7	CASSFPTGTGSGMRYF	TGTGCCAGCAGCTTTCCAACCGGGACAGGGAGTGGAATGCGGTACTTC
TRBV5-1	NA	TRBJ2-5	CASSLSIIAGQETQYF	TGCGCCAGCAGCTTGTCAATTATTGCGGGCCAAGAGACCCAGTACTTC
TRBV27	NA	TRBJ2-7	CASSYSSSYEQYF	TGTGCCAGCAGTTACAGCAGCTCCTACGAGCAGTACTTC
TRBV11-2	NA	TRBJ2-2	CASSSQGFTGELFF	TGTGCCAGCAGCTCACAGGGATTTACCGGGGAGCTGTTTTTT
TRBV7-6	TRBD2	TRBJ2-3	CASSLVLGTRADTQYF	TGTGCCAGCAGCTTAGTGTTGGGGACTAGAGCAGATACGCAGTATTTT
TRBV5-1	NA	TRBJ2-5	CASSLGSRTKETQYF	TGCGCCAGCAGCTTGGGGTCCAGGACTAAAGAGACCCAGTACTTC
TRBV28	NA	TRBJ2-7	CASSSPVTGRGEQYF	TGTGCCAGCAGTTCCCCAGTGACAGGGCGGGGCGAGCAGTACTTC
TRBV10-1	NA	TRBJ1-1	CASSERVGATEAFF	TGCGCCAGCAGTGAGAGAGTGGGAGCCACTGAAGCTTTCTTT
TRBV19	NA	TRBJ1-5	CASRGEWRQPQHF	TGTGCCAGCAGGGGAGAGTGGAGGCAGCCCCAGCATTTT
TRBV7-8	TRBD1	TRBJ1-2	CASSSDDRGLSTYGYTF	TGTGCCAGCAGCTCAGATGACAGGGGGCTTAGTACGTATGGCTACACCTTC
TRBV10-2	TRBD2	TRBJ2-1	CASSELAGGTTYNEQFF	TGCGCCAGCAGTGAGCTAGCGGGAGGCACGACCTACAATGAGCAGTTCTTC
TRBV7-2	TRBD2	TRBJ2-5	CASSFNRGVRETQYF	TGTGCCAGCAGCTTTAACCGGGGGGTTCGGGAGACCCAGTACTTC
TRBV5-5	TRBD2	TRBJ2-6	CASSLDGQGLAGANVLTF	TGTGCCAGCAGCTTGGACGGGCAGGGACTAGCTGGGGCCAACGTCCTGACTTTC
TRBV14	TRBD1	TRBJ2-4	CASSQLSTGFTAKNIQYF	TGTGCCAGCAGCCAACTATCGACAGGGTTTACGGCCAAAAACATTCAGTACTTC
TRBV2	NA	TRBJ1-6	CASSPTRSRSYNSPLHF	TGTGCCAGCAGTCCCACACGGTCCAGGTCCTATAATTCACCCCTCCACTTT
TRBV9	NA	TRBJ2-1	CASSASPGAISYNEQFF	TGTGCCAGCAGCGCGTCCCCAGGCGCCATCTCCTACAATGAGCAGTTCTTC
TRBV19	TRBD1	TRBJ1-4	CASSMGTGRGLTNEKLFF	TGTGCCAGTAGTATGGGGACAGGGCGAGGTTTAACTAATGAAAAACTGTTTTTT
TRBV5-1	NA	TRBJ1-1	CASSLEMNTEAFF	TGCGCCAGCAGCTTAGAGATGAACACTGAAGCTTTCTTT
TRBV5-5	NA	TRBJ1-4	CASSLQAATNEKLFF	TGTGCCAGCAGCTTACAGGCCGCAACTAATGAAAAACTGTTTTTT
TRBV10-1	NA	TRBJ2-3	CASSLQGTDTQYF	TGCGCCAGCAGCTTACAGGGAACAGATACGCAGTATTTT
TRBV18	TRBD1	TRBJ2-5	CASSTGAQETQYF	TGTGCCAGCTCCACAGGGGCACAAGAGACCCAGTACTTC
TRBV2	TRBD2	TRBJ2-2	CASGEGREGNTGELFF	TGTGCCAGCGGTGAGGGAAGGGAGGGCAACACCGGGGAGCTGTTTTTT
TRBV10-3	NA	TRBJ1-1	CAISDPGQNTEAFF	TGTGCCATCAGTGACCCGGGACAGAACACTGAAGCTTTCTTT
TRBV6-5	NA	TRBJ2-5	CASSYSRIQETQYF	TGTGCCAGCAGTTACTCGAGGATTCAGGAGACCCAGTACTTC
TRBV7-8	NA	TRBJ2-1	CASSSRMRDNQQFF	TGTGCCAGCAGCTCCCGTATGAGAGACAACCAGCAGTTCTTC
TRBV10-3	TRBD2	TRBJ2-2	CAISEASGSFTGELFF	TGTGCCATCAGTGAGGCGAGCGGGAGTTTCACCGGGGAGCTGTTTTTT